One and the same sample provided the 5 T cell receptor beta chains below, sequenced in a study of post-analysis software for immune sequencing data. Their recognized antigens are unknown. The TCR beta cDNA libraries contained unique molecular identifiers. TCRdb processed the PCR reads anew with MiXCR; each CDR3 protein has one entry. The sample lists 700,000 to 900,000 distinct CDR3 sequences; 40% to 55% were seen once. Findings and limits, study-wide: With TRBV5-6, TRBV5-1 and TRBV20-1 included, about 5 TRBV segments were more frequent in patients than in controls.

The sequencing sample was made of blood. These receptors were obtained from a girl under 18 with multiple sclerosis.

The chain joins TRBV6-6 to TRBJ2-7; D possibly corresponds to TRBD1 (5 bases). The CDR3 is made up of 13 amino acids. CDR1 is MNHNY and CDR2 is SVGAGI in the germline V gene (reference sequence). V was cut by 7 bases and J by 4 bases, with 14 bases left in between. The CDR3 loop is CASTFDRFYEQYF. The DNA of the CDR3 is TGTGCCAGCACCTTCGACAGATTTTACGAGCAGTACTTC.

The table lists this clonotype with a few counts. The V gene is TRBV7-8, the J gene TRBJ2-7; 7 positions match TRBD2. Trimming took 3 bases from V and 4 from J; bases not matched to a gene: 6. The CDR3 has 14 residues. CDR1 is SGHVS and CDR2 is FQNEAQ in the germline V gene. CDR3 bases: TGTGCCAGCAGCTTCGGGGGGATCAGATACGAGCAGTACTTC. This sequence encodes CASSFGGIRYEQYF.

To note about this clonotype: One end of the junction is discordant with germline, which a read error may explain. The genes are TRBV12-3 or TRBV12-4 and TRBJ2-3; 11 nucleotides align to TRBD1. The CDR3 sequence is 16 residues long. CDR3 residues: CASSPRTGGVTDAQYF. DNA for the CDR3: TGTGCCAGCAGTCCTCGGACAGGGGGCGTGACAGATGCGCAGTATTTT.

The chain carries TRBV27 and TRBJ2-5; 10 bases align to TRBD1. After removal of 3 bases from V and 11 bases from J, the junction contained 12 bases not matched to a gene. Looked up from germline, CDR1 is MNHEY and CDR2 is SMNVEV (reference sequence). The CDR3 spans 15 residues. Here the CDR3 DNA reads TGTGCCAGCAGTTTGAGACAGGGGGCTTCCAATGAGCAGTACTTC. It encodes CASSLRQGASNEQYF.

V is TRBV20-1 and J is TRBJ2-1; TRBD2 matches 9 bases. The ends lost 4 bases at V and 6 bases at J; junction bases unmatched: 10. This CDR3 is 15 amino acids long. Germline CDR1 reads DFQATT; CDR2 reads SNEGSKA (reference sequence). CDR3 sequence: CSAMVGGRALNEQFF. CDR3 nucleotide sequence: TGCAGTGCTATGGTCGGCGGGAGGGCCCTCAATGAGCAGTTCTTC.